This TCR beta chain was profiled in a study of T cell responses to AZD1222 COVID-19 vaccine. For the study at large: Pooling was applied to second doses at about 4 or about 12 weeks.

The CDR3 totals 16 residues. Trimming left V 5 bases short and J 6 bases short, with 20 bases between. The germline CDR1 and CDR2 sequences are SGHDN and FVKESK. On this clone itself: Its antigen is as yet unknown.

Study-wide results and limits: Reports say nearly half of spike-specific TCRs go after unmutated variant regions. Only after the peak T cell response were repertoires sampled.

Profiled with immunoSEQ multiplex PCR; TCRdb holds only in-frame clones, not every one. The data hold around 130,000 clones, with about 90% observed a single time. The J gene is TRBJ2-1, the V gene TRBV14; D possibly uses TRBD1 or TRBD2 (6 bases each). The sequence came from an adult in good health. Sequenced here: peripheral blood, sampled on day 0 of AZD1222 vaccination. The CDR3 spells CASSTRTATGGNEQFF. The CDR3, as DNA: TGTGCCAGCAGCACTCGGACAGCCACCGGGGGCAATGAGCAGTTCTTC.